This T cell receptor (beta chain) is from a study of blood T cells in healthy people across ages. V was trimmed by 1 base and J by 5 bases, leaving 12 bases between them. Germline V gene data show CDR1 as MNHEY and CDR2 as SVGEGT. This CDR3 region has 15 residues. Combining a sample-barcoded 5' primer with a J-beta primer mix, a second PCR ran for about 7 to 11 cycles. One entry per CDR3 protein, called by TCRdb with MiXCR from the 5' RACE reads. This table has over 1,500,000 distinct CDR3 sequences, approximately 39% appearing once. Sequenced: blood. The source is a human donor in good health. V usage is TRBV6-2 or TRBV6-3 and J usage is TRBJ2-1, with D uncertain. CDR3 sequence reads: CASSYYRLKHNEQFF. DNA of the CDR3: TGTGCCAGCAGTTACTACAGACTTAAACACAATGAGCAGTTCTTC.